These 19 T cell receptor beta chains were all obtained from the same sample, sequenced in a study of T cells in women clearing cervical HPV infection. This table comes from immunoSEQ multiplex PCR, and its TCRdb copy is limited to in-frame clones, with some not included. The clone table shows approximately 12,000 clones, with the ten largest holding around 21%. The sample taken for sequencing was blood buffy coat. These receptors were collected from a woman aged 18-70 years with a cervical HPV16 infection that either progressed to CIN3+ or cleared (not recorded which).

About this clone: The CDR3 extends 3 residues past the end of the read, so its final part is completed from the germline J gene. The chain has TRBV5-1 and TRBJ1-5, with 8 nucleotides matching TRBD1. In germline, CDR1 is SGHRS, CDR2 YFSETQ. The CDR3 length is 16 residues. The ends lost 0 bases at V and 6 bases at J; junction bases unmatched: 8. The part of the CDR3 DNA that was read is TGCGCCAGCAGCTTGGGGATCGGACAGGGCGGTCAGCCC. Translating gives CASSLGIGQGGQP. The CDR3 in full is CASSLGIGQGGQPQHF. Full variable domain (missing parts from reference TRBV5-1 and TRBJ1-5): KAGVTQTPRYLIKTRGQQVTLSCSPISGHRSVSWYQQTPGQGLQFLFEYFSETQRNKGNFPGRFSGRQFSNSRSEMNVSTLELGDSALYLCASSLGIGQGGQPQHFGDGTRLSIL.

On this clone: With the read ending 3 residues before the CDR3 end, the germline J gene is used to fill in that end. The chain combines TRBV7-3 with TRBJ2-3, with 7 bases identical to TRBD1. V shed 2 bases and J 1 base; nucleotides not matched to a gene: 3. The CDR3 covers 15 residues. The V gene's germline CDR1 is SGHTA and CDR2 FQGTGA. The sequenced CDR3 bases are TGTGCCAGCAGCTTACCCCAGGGGGGCACAGATACG. It codes for CASSLPQGGTDT. The CDR3 reads in full as CASSLPQGGTDTQYF. Drawing the rest from reference TRBV7-3 and TRBJ2-3, the complete variable domain is GAGVSQTPSNKVTEKGKYVELRCDPISGHTALYWYRQSLGQGPEFLIYFQGTGAADDSGLPNDRFFAVRPEGSVSTLKIQRTERGDSAVYLCASSLPQGGTDTQYFGPGTRLTVL.

Comments on this clone: The read ends 3 residues early relative to the CDR3; the germline J gene fills the gap. The chain has TRBV12-3 or TRBV12-4 and TRBJ2-2; 9 bases agree with TRBD2. Trimming at V came to 4 bases and at J to 6 bases, leaving 6 bases not matched to a gene. This CDR3 has 15 residues. The part of the CDR3 DNA that was read is TGTGCCAGCAGTTGGGCTAGCGGGGTTTCCGGGGAG. As protein: CASSWASGVSGE. The full-length CDR3 reads as CASSWASGVSGELFF.

Concerning this clone: The read finishes 3 residues shy of the CDR3 end, and the germline J gene is used to complete it. This chain links TRBV12-3 or TRBV12-4 with TRBJ2-3; TRBD1 might be the D (6 bases). With 5 bases removed from V and 2 bases from J, the gap between germline ends came to 14 bases. The CDR3 length is 15 residues. The sequenced CDR3 bases are TGTGCCAGCAGTACCCAAGGACAGTCCACAGATACG. Protein sequence: CASSTQGQSTDT. The whole CDR3 protein reads CASSTQGQSTDTQYF.

To note about this clone: The read finishes 3 residues shy of the CDR3 end, and the germline J gene is used to complete it. This chain uses TRBV5-1 with TRBJ1-2; 10 bases agree with TRBD1. Per germline, CDR1 SGHRS and CDR2 YFSETQ. The CDR3 runs to 13 residues. CDR3 sequence: CASSARTGGGYTF. The covered CDR3 bases are TGCGCCAGCAGCGCAAGGACAGGGGGGGGC. Full variable domain (missing parts from reference TRBV5-1 and TRBJ1-2): KAGVTQTPRYLIKTRGQQVTLSCSPISGHRSVSWYQQTPGQGLQFLFEYFSETQRNKGNFPGRFSGRQFSNSRSEMNVSTLELGDSALYLCASSARTGGGYTFGSGTRLTVV.

To note about this clone: The DNA ends 3 residues before the CDR3 does, and the rest of the CDR3 is filled in from the germline J gene. The chain employs TRBV6-1 and TRBJ1-5, with 7 bases fitting TRBD1. The V segment lost 1 base and the J segment 3 bases; nucleotides outside the gene matches: 3. The CDR3 has 15 amino acids. Looked up from germline, CDR1 is MNHNS and CDR2 is SASEGT. CDR3 protein: CASSEGQGANQPQHF. Incomplete CDR3 DNA: TGTGCCAGCAGTGAAGGACAGGGTGCCAATCAGCCC.

About this clone itself: The read terminates 3 residues ahead of where the CDR3 ends, so the germline J gene completes it. The chain recombines TRBV12-3 or TRBV12-4 with TRBJ2-7, with 7 bases aligning to TRBD2. This CDR3 region has 12 residues. The ends lost 11 bases at V and 2 bases at J; junction bases unmatched: 6. CDR3 residues: CASGGGPYEQYF. The CDR3 bases that were read are TGTGCCTCTGGGGGGGGACCCTACGAG.

In the case of this clone: Read coverage stops 3 residues before the CDR3 terminus; the germline J gene supplies the remainder. V gene TRBV2 combines with J gene TRBJ1-4; 8 bases agree with TRBD1. Trimming took 6 bases from V and 6 from J; bases not matched to a gene: 6. This CDR3 is 14 amino acids long. Germline lookup yields CDR1 SNHLY and CDR2 FYNNEI. CDR3 residues: CASSQDRVDEKLFF. CDR3 DNA (partial): TGTGCCAGCAGCCAGGACAGGGTAGATGAAAAA.

The chain's CDR3 is CASSLAPPSNQPQHF. The part of the CDR3 DNA that was read is TGCGCCAGCAGCCTCGCGCCCCCGAGCAATCAGCCC. The V and J genes are TRBV5-1 and TRBJ1-5, with D hard to call. The read is 3 residues too short to cover the CDR3 end, so that end is filled in from the germline J gene. Looked up from germline, CDR1 is SGHRS and CDR2 is YFSETQ. Trimming pared 4 bases from V and 1 base from J, leaving 12 bases between. The CDR3 covers 15 residues.

As for this clone: From the germline J gene comes the end of the CDR3, since the read stops 3 residues before it. V usage is TRBV2 and J usage is TRBJ2-1; D may be TRBD1 or TRBD2 (5 bases each). The CDR3 sequence is 15 residues long. Germline values: CDR1 SNHLY, CDR2 FYNNEI. Between the trimmed V and J ends, which lost 3 bases and 2 bases, there was a span of 11 bases. The CDR3 DNA, read in part, is TGTGCCAGCAGTGAGAGAGAGGGGACCTACAATGAG. This encodes CASSEREGTYNE. The full CDR3 sequence reads CASSEREGTYNEQFF.

Of note for this clone: The sequence runs out 3 residues before the end of the CDR3; the remainder is reconstructed from the germline J gene. This rearrangement joins TRBV7-9 to TRBJ2-2, with D unresolved. Trimming stripped 2 bases from V and 4 bases from J, with 8 bases between. Germline CDR1 and CDR2: SEHNR and FQNEAQ (reference sequence). This CDR3 contains 14 residues. The CDR3 bases that were read are TGTGCCAGCAGCTTAAGGCAGAGCACCGGGGAG. Translated, it gives CASSLRQSTGE. The CDR3 in its entirety is CASSLRQSTGELFF.

Notes on this clone: Coverage ceases 3 residues before the CDR3 finishes, and the germline J gene fills in the end. The chain recombines TRBV5-6 with TRBJ2-4; perhaps TRBD1 as D (5 bases). The CDR3 consists of 14 residues. Germline V CDR1 and CDR2: SGHDT, YYEEEE. V was cut by 1 base and J by 5 bases, with 10 bases left in between. CDR3 protein: CASSLKGNQNIQYF. Partial CDR3 DNA: TGTGCCAGCAGCTTGAAGGGGAATCAAAACATT.

A note on this clone: Coverage ceases 3 residues before the CDR3 finishes, and the germline J gene fills in the end. J is TRBJ1-5 and V is TRBV30; weak D call: TRBD1 (5 bases). The CDR3 consists of 13 residues. V was clipped by 0 bases and J by 7 bases, with 10 bases between them. Germline CDR1 and CDR2: GTSNPN and SVGIG (reference sequence). The sequenced CDR3 bases are TGTGCCTGGAGTGTAGAGAGGACACAGCCC. This encodes CAWSVERTQP. The entire CDR3 is CAWSVERTQPQHF.

With respect to this clone: The read ends 3 residues shy of where the CDR3 ends; the end is completed using the germline J gene. The V call is TRBV18, the J call TRBJ2-5; weak D call: TRBD2 (7 bases). CDR3 length: 14 amino acids. V was shortened by 6 bases and J by 5 bases, with 16 bases between the two germline ends. Germline CDR1 and CDR2: KGHSH and LQKENI. CDR3 sequence: CASSHNREGETQYF. The sequenced CDR3 bases are TGTGCCAGCTCCCATAACAGGGAGGGGGAGACC.

About this clone itself: The read falls 3 residues short of the CDR3 end, and the missing part is taken from the germline J gene. The chain couples TRBV30 to TRBJ2-1; TRBD1 agrees at 9 bases. Germline V lookup: CDR1 GTSNPN, CDR2 SVGIG (reference sequence). There are 15 residues in the CDR3. J was trimmed by 1 base and V by 2 bases; bases with no gene match: 3. The chain's CDR3 is CAWSPGQGSYNEQFF. The sequenced CDR3 bases are TGTGCCTGGAGTCCGGGACAGGGATCCTACAATGAG.

On this clone: The CDR3 extends 3 residues past the end of the read, so its final part is completed from the germline J gene. The chain joins TRBV5-5 to TRBJ2-7; TRBD2 is a possible D gene (5 bases). Germline CDR1 is SGHKS and CDR2 is YYEKEE (reference sequence). The CDR3 loop spans 15 amino acids. Trimming left V 2 bases short and J 2 bases short, with 14 bases between. The covered CDR3 bases are TGTGCCAGCAGCTTCTCGGGGTTCGCTACCTACGAG. Its translation is CASSFSGFATYE. The complete CDR3 sequence is CASSFSGFATYEQYF.

Comment on this clone: The read finishes 3 residues shy of the CDR3 end, and the germline J gene is used to complete it. The chain joins TRBV30 to TRBJ1-2; 9 positions match TRBD1. Germline V gene lookup returns CDR1 GTSNPN and CDR2 SVGIG (reference sequence). Trimming cost V 3 bases and J 0 bases; bases outside gene matches: 2. CDR3 length: 14 residues. CDR3 residues: CAWRGQGANYGYTF. CDR3 bases read: TGTGCCTGGAGGGGACAGGGAGCTAACTATGGC.

In the case of this clone: The read ends 3 residues early relative to the CDR3; the germline J gene fills the gap. The chain links TRBV7-3 to TRBJ2-7, with 8 bases matching TRBD1. Trimming took 2 bases from V and 5 from J; bases not matched to a gene: 5. The CDR3 is 14 amino acids. Germline V gene lookup returns CDR1 SGHTA and CDR2 FQGTGA. Here the CDR3 reads CASSLGQGANEQYF. The covered CDR3 bases are TGTGCCAGCAGCTTAGGCCAGGGGGCCAACGAG. Full variable domain (remainder filled in from reference TRBV7-3 and TRBJ2-7): GAGVSQTPSNKVTEKGKYVELRCDPISGHTALYWYRQSLGQGPEFLIYFQGTGAADDSGLPNDRFFAVRPEGSVSTLKIQRTERGDSAVYLCASSLGQGANEQYFGPGTRLTVT.

Details on this clone: The read comes to an end 3 residues before the CDR3 does, leaving the germline J gene to fill in the end. The chain has TRBV3-1 (or the pseudogene TRBV3-2) and TRBJ2-2, with D possibly being TRBD1 (5 bases). Trimming removed 1 base at V and 4 bases at J, with 7 bases between. The length of the CDR3 is 14 residues. Germline-derived CDR1 and CDR2 are LGHDT and YNNKEL (reference sequence). The sequenced CDR3 bases are TGTGCCAGCAGCCAAGTTGGGGCCACCGGGGAG. The encoded protein is CASSQVGATGE. The CDR3 in full is CASSQVGATGELFF.